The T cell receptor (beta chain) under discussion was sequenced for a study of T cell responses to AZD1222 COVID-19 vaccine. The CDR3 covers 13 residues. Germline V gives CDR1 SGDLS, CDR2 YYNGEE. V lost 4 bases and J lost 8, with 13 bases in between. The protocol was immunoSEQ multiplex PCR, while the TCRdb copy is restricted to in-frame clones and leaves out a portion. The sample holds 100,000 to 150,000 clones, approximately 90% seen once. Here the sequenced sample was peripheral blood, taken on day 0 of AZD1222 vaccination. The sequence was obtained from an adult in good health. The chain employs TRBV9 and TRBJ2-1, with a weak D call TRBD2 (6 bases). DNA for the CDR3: TGTGCCAGCAGCCTAGGAGGGGTGGATGAGCAGTTCTTC. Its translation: CASSLGGVDEQFF.